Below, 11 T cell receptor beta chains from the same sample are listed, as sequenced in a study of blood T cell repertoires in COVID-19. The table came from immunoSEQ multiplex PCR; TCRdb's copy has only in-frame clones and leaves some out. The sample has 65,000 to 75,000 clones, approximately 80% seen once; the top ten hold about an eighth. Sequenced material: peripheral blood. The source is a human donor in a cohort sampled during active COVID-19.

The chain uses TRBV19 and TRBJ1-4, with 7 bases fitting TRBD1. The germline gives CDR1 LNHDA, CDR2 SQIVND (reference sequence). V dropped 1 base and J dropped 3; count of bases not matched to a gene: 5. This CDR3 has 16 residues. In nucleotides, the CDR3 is TGTGCCAGTAGTATAGGACGGGACAGCTCTAATGAAAAACTGTTTTTT. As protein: CASSIGRDSSNEKLFF.

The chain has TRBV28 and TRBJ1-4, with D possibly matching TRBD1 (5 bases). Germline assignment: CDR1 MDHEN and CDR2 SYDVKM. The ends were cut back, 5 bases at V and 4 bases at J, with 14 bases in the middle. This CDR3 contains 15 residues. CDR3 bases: TGTGCCAGCAGTACCCGCCAGGGCCTTAATGAAAAACTGTTTTTT. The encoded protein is CASSTRQGLNEKLFF.

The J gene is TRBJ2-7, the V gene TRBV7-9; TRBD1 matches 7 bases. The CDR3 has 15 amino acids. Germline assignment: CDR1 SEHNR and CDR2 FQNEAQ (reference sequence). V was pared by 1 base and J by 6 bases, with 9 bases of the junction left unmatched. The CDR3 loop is CASSLGGQVYSEQYF. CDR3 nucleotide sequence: TGTGCCAGCAGCTTAGGAGGACAGGTTTACTCCGAGCAGTACTTC.

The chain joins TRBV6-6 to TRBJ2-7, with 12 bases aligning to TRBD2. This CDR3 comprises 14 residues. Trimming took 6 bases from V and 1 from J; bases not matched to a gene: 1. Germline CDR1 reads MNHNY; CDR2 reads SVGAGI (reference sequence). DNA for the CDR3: TGTGCCAGCAGAGGACTAGCGGGGTCCTACGAGCAGTACTTC. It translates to CASRGLAGSYEQYF.

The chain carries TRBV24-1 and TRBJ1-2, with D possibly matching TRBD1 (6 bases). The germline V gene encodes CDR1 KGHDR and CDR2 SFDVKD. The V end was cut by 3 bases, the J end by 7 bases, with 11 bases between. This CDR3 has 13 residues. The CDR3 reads CATSDGGARGYTF. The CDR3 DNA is TGTGCCACCAGTGATGGGGGGGCGCGTGGCTACACCTTC.

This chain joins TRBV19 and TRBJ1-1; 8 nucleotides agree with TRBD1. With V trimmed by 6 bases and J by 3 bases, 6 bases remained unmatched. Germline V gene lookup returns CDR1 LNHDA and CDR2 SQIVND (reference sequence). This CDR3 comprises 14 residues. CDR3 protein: CASRDRARHTEAFF. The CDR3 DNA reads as TGTGCCAGTAGGGACAGGGCTAGGCACACTGAAGCTTTCTTT.

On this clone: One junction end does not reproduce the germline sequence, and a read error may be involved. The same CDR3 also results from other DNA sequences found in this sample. CDR3 amino acids: CASSAGGATGYGQFF. The CDR3 DNA sequence: TGCGCCAGCAGCGCGGGGGGGGCTACAGGGTACGGGCAGTTCTTC. The chain combines TRBV9 with TRBJ2-1; 9 bases are a match to TRBD2. This CDR3 has 15 residues. Germline values: CDR1 SGDLS, CDR2 YYNGEE.

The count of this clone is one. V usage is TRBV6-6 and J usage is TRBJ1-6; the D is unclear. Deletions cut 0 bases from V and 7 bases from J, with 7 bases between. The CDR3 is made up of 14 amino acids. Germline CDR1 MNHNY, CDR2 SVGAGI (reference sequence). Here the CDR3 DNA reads TGTGCCAGCAGTTACTCGACTAGCAATTCACCCCTCCACTTT. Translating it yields CASSYSTSNSPLHF.

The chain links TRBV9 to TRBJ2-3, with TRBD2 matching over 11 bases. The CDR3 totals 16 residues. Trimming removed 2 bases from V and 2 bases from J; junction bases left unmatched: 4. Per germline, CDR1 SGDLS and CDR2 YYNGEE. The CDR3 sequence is CASSVLSGGATDTQYF. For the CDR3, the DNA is TGTGCCAGCAGCGTGCTTAGCGGGGGGGCCACAGATACGCAGTATTTT. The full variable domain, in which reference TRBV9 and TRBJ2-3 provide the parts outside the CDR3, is DSGVTQTPKHLITATGQRVTLRCSPRSGDLSVYWYQQSLDQGLQFLIQYYNGEERAKGNILERFSAQQFPDLHSELNLSSLELGDSALYFCASSVLSGGATDTQYFGPGTRLTVL.

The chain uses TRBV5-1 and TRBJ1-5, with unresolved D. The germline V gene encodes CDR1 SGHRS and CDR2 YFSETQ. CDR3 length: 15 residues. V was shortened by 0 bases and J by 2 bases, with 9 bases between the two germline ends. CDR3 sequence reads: CASSLAPGGNQPQHF. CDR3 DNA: TGCGCCAGCAGCTTGGCACCCGGGGGCAATCAGCCCCAGCATTTT.

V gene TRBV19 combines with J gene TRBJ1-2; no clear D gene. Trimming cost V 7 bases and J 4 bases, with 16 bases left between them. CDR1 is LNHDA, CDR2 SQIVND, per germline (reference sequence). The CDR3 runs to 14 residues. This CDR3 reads CASTRLEGSYGYTF. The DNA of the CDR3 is TGTGCCAGTACCCGACTTGAGGGTTCCTATGGCTACACCTTC.